This T cell receptor beta chain stems from a study of control samples from healthy donors and cancer patients. Using immunoSEQ multiplex PCR, the repertoire was profiled, and TCRdb retains in-frame clones only, with some absent. The repertoire holds roughly 200,000 clones, with 90% to 95% as singletons. This CDR3 is built from 13 residues. Germline values: CDR1 SGHDT, CDR2 YYEEEE. Trimming pared 3 bases from V and 6 bases from J, leaving 12 bases between. The chain couples TRBV5-6 to TRBJ1-2, with D hard to call. The sequence derives from a man younger than 35 in good health. Sequencing was done on a sample of blood. CDR3 sequence reads: CASSYISANGYTF. CDR3 DNA sequence: TGTGCCAGCAGCTACATATCCGCGAATGGCTACACCTTC.